Detailed here is one T cell receptor beta chain. This clone appeared a single time. Its antigen remains unidentified. Base qualities are not at hand, and no much larger clone is one base apart. The collaborating institutions used their own protocols to collect whole blood in K2EDTA tubes. For TCRbeta analysis, collaborators shipped samples in one of three forms: frozen whole blood, isolated PBMCs, or DNA extracted from either of those sample types. TCRbeta CDR3 regions were amplified from genomic DNA by means of the immunoSEQ Assay, a bias-controlled multiplex PCR. The published analysis was carried out like this. Nucleated cell counts per sample were estimated from amplification of reference gene primers within the assay. To quantify the absolute abundance of each unique TCRbeta CDR3 rearrangement, sequence reads were collapsed and filtered. For each sample, productive Simpson clonality was calculated as the square root of Simpson's diversity index across productive rearrangements. The table comes from immuneACCESS by way of TCRdb, which keeps in-frame sequences with V and J called. Part of the clones is missing from these tables; in studies checked, under half for an unresolved V gene and the rest for unknown reasons. That table supplies the V and J calls and clone size; D and trimming were determined from the DNA. The table for this sample lists about 60,000 clones; roughly nine tenths of them were counted only once. Clones ranked in the top ten supply 6% to 8% of the sample.

Inclusive of the bounding cysteine and phenylalanine, the CDR3 is 14 residues long. The only DNA kept is the CDR3, 42 bases in frame from the first base. CDR1 MNHEY and CDR2 SVGAGI were looked up in the germline V gene. V is shortened by 10 bases, J by 3 bases, and the region joining them spans 19 bases. This entry is derived from a study of blood T cell repertoires in COVID-19 (dated by TCRdb to 2019 to 2021). Regarding the study in general: Samples covering the acute and convalescent phases of COVID-19 were provided by collaborators in the United States, Italy and Spain. A freely available public database, intended as a resource for researchers studying the immune response to SARS-CoV-2, is where the repertoires were released. Nearly every sample came with metadata listing a de-identified subject ID, COVID-19 status, age in years and sex. Subjects who had been exposed to COVID-19, were actively infected with it, or had recovered from it provided the deeply sampled blood TCRbeta repertoires that made up the dataset. Where available, HLA class I and class II types were obtained from metadata supplied by the sample provider rather than from assay-based typing. The samples were drawn from the first 160 participants of the ongoing ImmuneRACE study and from 950 to 1,500 subjects provided by 6 global collaborators. The prospective study material was composed of cDNA or gDNA derived from T cells, B-cell-depleted T cells, or PBMCs. What the authors observed across the whole study: Clinical and demographic metadata were provided uncurated, with the amount varying by source and participant.

The sequence derives from a human donor in a cohort sampled during active COVID-19. The sample was peripheral blood. The chain is assembled from TRBV6-5 and TRBJ2-7; perhaps TRBD2 is the D gene, with 6 bases matching. The CDR3 has the sequence CATRDPGGVYEQYF. The DNA sequence is as follows: TGTGCCACCAGGGACCCCGGCGGGGTCTACGAGCAGTACTTC.